The clone carrying this T cell receptor (beta chain) was found once. Antigen specificity is unknown. When sampled, the donors appeared nominally healthy, though they likely had unrecorded immune exposures. The primer mix had 60 Vbeta and 13 Jbeta primers. Sequencing was performed with immunoSEQ multiplex PCR; in TCRdb, only in-frame clones are kept and a portion is missing. In the table there are nearly 200,000 clones, around 86% of which are singletons. This entry comes from a study of cytomegalovirus exposure and HLA in healthy donors. The study's findings and limits: V- and J-gene trimming of TCR beta was linked (in a later analysis) to a missense DCLRE1C variant. Some TCR beta chains (roughly 160 of them) were listed as cytomegalovirus-associated.

This clonotype originated in a woman aged 45 to 65 in good health and CMV-seropositive. The sample was PBMCs.

The CDR3 coding sequence is TGTGCCAGCAGCTTAGATCTCGGGACAGGGGGCGAGCAGTACTTC. Protein: CASSLDLGTGGEQYF. The chain carries TRBV11-2 and TRBJ2-7, with 11 bases identical to TRBD1. This CDR3 is 15 amino acids long. V shed 0 bases and J 6 bases; nucleotides not matched to a gene: 4. Germline CDR1 SGHAT, CDR2 FQNNGV. The variable domain in full, completed from reference TRBV11-2 and TRBJ2-7, reads EAGVAQSPRYKIIEKRQSVAFWCNPISGHATLYWYQQILGQGPKLLIQFQNNGVVDDSQLPKDRFSAERLKGVDSTLKIQPAKLEDSAVYLCASSLDLGTGGEQYFGPGTRLTVT.